The clone carrying this T cell receptor beta chain was recorded a few times. This entry is derived from a study of PD-L1 blockade in urothelial cancer. Sequencing used immunoSEQ multiplex PCR; TCRdb keeps in-frame clones, though not all of them. The sample carries some 100,000 clones, over 80% recorded once. Germline values: CDR1 SNHLY, CDR2 FYNNEI. V lost 8 bases to trimming and J lost 5 bases, with 16 bases between them. This CDR3 comprises 13 residues. The chain combines TRBV2 with TRBJ2-7; the D gene is possibly TRBD1 (6 bases). Sequences were derived from PBMCs, sampled around atezolizumab (anti-PD-L1) treatment. The sequence was collected from a woman of 80 years or more with urothelial cancer. The CDR3 DNA reads TGTGCCAGCCATGAAACAGGGCTACACGAGCAGTACTTC. Amino acids: CASHETGLHEQYF.